The clone carrying this T cell receptor beta chain was counted only a few times. The antigen remains unidentified. Vbeta (60) and Jbeta (13) primers were used in the PCR. Clones were read by immunoSEQ multiplex PCR, and TCRdb kept only the in-frame ones, dropping some. The repertoire includes some 150,000 clones, about 65% of them detected once, and 2.8% sits in the top ten. The data were taken from a study of cytomegalovirus exposure and HLA in healthy donors. Whole-study findings and limits: Using a false discovery rate of 0.05, a later analysis showed that approximately 16,000 TCR beta sequences were associated with HLA alleles. Later on, a genetic analysis was performed. It linked a missense variant in DCLRE1C with V- and J-gene trimming of TCR beta. More clonal expansion characterized HLA-associated TCR beta chains than equally common others in a later analysis.

Every donor was a healthy person donating bone marrow. The CDR3 loop spans 14 amino acids. The germline V gene encodes CDR1 SGHRS and CDR2 YFSETQ. Between the trimmed V and J ends, which lost 3 bases and 2 bases, there was a span of 9 bases. The TCR originated in a woman under 40 in good health and CMV-seronegative. The material sequenced was PBMCs. J is TRBJ1-5 and V is TRBV5-1; no firm D call. CDR3 bases: TGCGCCAGCAGCTACAATGGAGGCAATCAGCCCCAGCATTTT. Encoded protein: CASSYNGGNQPQHF.